Included here is one TCR beta chain sequence, with context. What it binds is unknown. The sample is drawn from a study of a mutant IDH1 vaccine in newly diagnosed glioma. Study background: Treated patients were roughly 60% male, roughly 38% female, mean age 40.4 years. Pretreatment consisted of radiotherapy, temozolomide, or both, with most receiving both.

Time point here: baseline, week 1 (first vaccination visit). Regarding treatment: pre-vaccination baseline after standard-of-care therapy. The donors had new WHO grade 3 or 4 astrocytomas; these were IDH1-mutant and ATRX-lost. Method: immunoSEQ multiplex PCR; TCRdb's copy keeps in-frame clones and lacks some. This sample yields nearly 50,000 clones, of which roughly 89% are seen a single time; around 2.5% belongs to the top ten. Study-wide findings and caveats: Immune responses induced by the vaccine were seen in 93.3% of patients, spanning multiple MHC alleles.

This CDR3 region has 12 residues. V gave up 7 bases and J gave up 4 bases, with 10 bases separating them. Per germline, CDR1 LGHNA and CDR2 YNFKEQ. This chain uses TRBV4-2 with TRBJ1-1, with D uncertain. The input for sequencing was PBMCs, taken from a glioma patient treated with radiotherapy, temozolomide or both. The origin of this receptor is a man aged 40-55 years with glioma. The chain's CDR3 is CASTTPGTEAFF. For the CDR3, the DNA is TGTGCCAGCACCACTCCAGGCACTGAAGCTTTCTTT.